This T cell receptor beta chain was obtained from a study of patients and donors after allogeneic stem cell transplantation. The V gene lost 0 bases and the J gene lost 3 bases, with 7 bases spanning the gap. The CDR3 runs 14 residues. In germline, CDR1 is SGHRS, CDR2 YFSETQ. TCRdb passed the RT-PCR reads through MiXCR, listing each CDR3 protein once. The table has roughly 250,000 distinct CDR3 sequences, 12% to 15% seen once. This clonotype was seen only a few times. The rearrangement links TRBV5-1 to TRBJ2-1, with D uncertain. This clonotype was obtained from a human donor who was either an allogeneic HSCT recipient or a stem cell or donor lymphocyte infusion donor (not recorded which). It is not recorded whose cells these are; they may come from a transplant donor. The sequenced sample was blood, either unsorted or a sorted T cell fraction (not recorded which). This CDR3 reads CASSLEGLYNEQFF. For the CDR3, the DNA is TGCGCCAGCAGCTTGGAAGGGCTCTACAATGAGCAGTTCTTC.